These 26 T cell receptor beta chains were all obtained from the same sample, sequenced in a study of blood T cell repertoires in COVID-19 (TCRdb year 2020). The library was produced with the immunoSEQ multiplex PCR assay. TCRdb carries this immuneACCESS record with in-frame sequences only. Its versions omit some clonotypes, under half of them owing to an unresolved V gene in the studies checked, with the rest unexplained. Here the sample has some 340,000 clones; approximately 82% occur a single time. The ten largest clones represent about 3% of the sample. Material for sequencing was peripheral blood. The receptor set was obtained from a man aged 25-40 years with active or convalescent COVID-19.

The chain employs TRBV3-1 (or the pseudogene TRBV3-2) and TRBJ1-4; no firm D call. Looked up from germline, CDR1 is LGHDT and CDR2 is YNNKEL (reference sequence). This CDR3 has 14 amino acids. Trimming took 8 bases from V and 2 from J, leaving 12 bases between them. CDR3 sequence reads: CASWRPATNEKLFF. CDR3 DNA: TGTGCCAGCTGGAGGCCCGCGACTAATGAAAAACTGTTTTTT.

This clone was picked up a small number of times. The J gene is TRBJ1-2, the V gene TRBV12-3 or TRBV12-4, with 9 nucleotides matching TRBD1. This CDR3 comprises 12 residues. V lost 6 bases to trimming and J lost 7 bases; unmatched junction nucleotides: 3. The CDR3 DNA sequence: TGTGCCAGCAGCTCGGACAGGGGTGGCTACACCTTC. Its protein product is CASSSDRGGYTF.

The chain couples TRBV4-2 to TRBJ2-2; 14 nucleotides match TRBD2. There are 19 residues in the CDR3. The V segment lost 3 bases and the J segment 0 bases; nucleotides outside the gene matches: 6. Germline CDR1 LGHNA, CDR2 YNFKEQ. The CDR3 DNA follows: TGTGCCAGCAGCCATTTCGGACTAGCGGGAGGCGCGAACACCGGGGAGCTGTTTTTT. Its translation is CASSHFGLAGGANTGELFF.

The CDR3 DNA reads TGTGCCAGCGCGGTCTCGGCAGGGGTGCCTGGAAACACCATATATTTT. Its translation is CASAVSAGVPGNTIYF. The V gene is TRBV9, the J gene TRBJ1-3; TRBD1 might be the D (6 bases). V lost 7 bases and J 2 bases, leaving 19 bases between the germline ends. This CDR3 region has 16 residues. Germline V gene lookup returns CDR1 SGDLS and CDR2 YYNGEE.

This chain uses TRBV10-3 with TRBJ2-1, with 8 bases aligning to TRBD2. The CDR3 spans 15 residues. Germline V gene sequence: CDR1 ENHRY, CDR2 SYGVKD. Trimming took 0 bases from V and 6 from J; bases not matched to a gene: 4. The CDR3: CAISESGTRGNEQFF. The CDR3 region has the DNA TGTGCCATCAGTGAGTCGGGGACTAGGGGCAATGAGCAGTTCTTC.

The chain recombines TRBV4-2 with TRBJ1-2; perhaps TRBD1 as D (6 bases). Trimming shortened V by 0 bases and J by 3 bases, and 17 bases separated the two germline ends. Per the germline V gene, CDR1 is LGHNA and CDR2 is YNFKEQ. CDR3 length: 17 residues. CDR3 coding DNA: TGTGCCAGCAGCCAAGAGGGCCCCGGGGAGGGGGACTATGGCTACACCTTC. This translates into CASSQEGPGEGDYGYTF.

CDR3 nucleotide sequence: TGTGCCAGCTGGGGGCTGTCTAGTAACTATGGCTACACCTTC. Translated: CASWGLSSNYGYTF. The rearrangement joins TRBV2 to TRBJ1-2; weak D call: TRBD1 (6 bases). This CDR3 is 14 amino acids long. CDR1 and CDR2 from the germline V gene are SNHLY and FYNNEI. The ends were cut back, 8 bases at V and 1 base at J, with 14 bases in the middle.

CDR3 nucleotide sequence: TGTGCCAGCAGCTTAGCGAACAGGGGCAATCAGCCCCAGCATTTT. This translates into CASSLANRGNQPQHF. The V call is TRBV7-2, the J call TRBJ1-5; D might be TRBD1 (6 bases). This CDR3 comprises 15 residues. Germline V lookup: CDR1 SGHTA, CDR2 FQGNSA. V was trimmed by 0 bases and J by 2 bases, leaving 8 bases between them.

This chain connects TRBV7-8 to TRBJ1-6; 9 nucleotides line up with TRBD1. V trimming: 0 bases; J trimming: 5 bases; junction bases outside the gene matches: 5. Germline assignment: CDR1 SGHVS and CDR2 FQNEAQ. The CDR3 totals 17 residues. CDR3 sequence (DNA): TGTGCCAGCAGCTTAGCTGGGACAGGGTCCCATAATTCACCCCTCCACTTT. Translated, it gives CASSLAGTGSHNSPLHF.

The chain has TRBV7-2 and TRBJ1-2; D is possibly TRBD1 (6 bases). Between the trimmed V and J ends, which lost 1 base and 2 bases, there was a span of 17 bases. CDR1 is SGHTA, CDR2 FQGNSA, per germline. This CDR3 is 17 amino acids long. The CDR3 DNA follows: TGTGCCAGCAGCTTAGTCTCGTGGGGGCGCGAGAACTATGGCTACACCTTC. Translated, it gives CASSLVSWGRENYGYTF.

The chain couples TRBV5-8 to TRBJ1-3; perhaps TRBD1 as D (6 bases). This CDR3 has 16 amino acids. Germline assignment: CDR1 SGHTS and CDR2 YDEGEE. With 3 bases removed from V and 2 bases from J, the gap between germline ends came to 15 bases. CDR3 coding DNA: TGTGCCAGCAGCTCCCAGACAGGTTATGCTGGAAACACCATATATTTT. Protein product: CASSSQTGYAGNTIYF. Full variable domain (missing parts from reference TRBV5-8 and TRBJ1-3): EAGVTQSPTHLIKTRGQQATLRCSPISGHTSVYWYQQALGLGLQFLLWYDEGEERNRGNFPPRFSGRQFPNYSSELNVNALELEDSALYLCASSSQTGYAGNTIYFGEGSWLTVV.

Here the CDR3 DNA reads TGTGCCAGCTCACCGAGCCCCAATCAGCCCCAGCATTTT. This codes for CASSPSPNQPQHF. The genes are TRBV18 and TRBJ1-5; D unresolved. This CDR3 is built from 13 residues. Germline V CDR1 and CDR2: KGHSH, LQKENI. Trimming shortened V by 3 bases and J by 3 bases, and 6 bases separated the two germline ends.

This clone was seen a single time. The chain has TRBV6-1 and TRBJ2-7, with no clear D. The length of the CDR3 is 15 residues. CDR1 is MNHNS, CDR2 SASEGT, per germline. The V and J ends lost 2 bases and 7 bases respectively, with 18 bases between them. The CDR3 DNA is TGTGCCAGCAGTGAATTAGGCAGCACCCCTAGGGAGCAGTACTTC. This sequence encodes CASSELGSTPREQYF.

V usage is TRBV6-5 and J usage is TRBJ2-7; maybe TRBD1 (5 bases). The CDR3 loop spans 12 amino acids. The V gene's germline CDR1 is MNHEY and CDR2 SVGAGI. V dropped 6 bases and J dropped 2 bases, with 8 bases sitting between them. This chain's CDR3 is CASRGLAYEQYF. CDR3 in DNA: TGTGCCAGCAGGGGGCTCGCCTACGAGCAGTACTTC.

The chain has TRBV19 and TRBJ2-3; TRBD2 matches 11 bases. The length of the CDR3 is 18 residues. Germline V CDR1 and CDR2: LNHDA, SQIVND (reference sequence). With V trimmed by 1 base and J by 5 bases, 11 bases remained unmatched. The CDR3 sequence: CASSIVASGRKGRDTQYF. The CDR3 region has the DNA TGTGCCAGTAGTATAGTTGCTAGCGGGAGGAAGGGGAGAGATACGCAGTATTTT. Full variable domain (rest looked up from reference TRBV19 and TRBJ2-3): DGGITQSPKYLFRKEGQNVTLSCEQNLNHDAMYWYRQDPGQGLRLIYYSQIVNDFQKGDIAEGYSVSREKKESFPLTVTSAQKNPTAFYLCASSIVASGRKGRDTQYFGPGTRLTVL.

DNA for the CDR3: TGTGCCACCAGCAGCGCAGCAGGGCTTGAGCAGTACTTC. Translation gives CATSSAAGLEQYF. V is TRBV15 and J is TRBJ2-7, with a tentative D call TRBD1 (5 bases). The V gene lost 3 bases and the J gene lost 7 bases, with 13 bases spanning the gap. The CDR3 is made up of 13 amino acids. The germline V gene encodes CDR1 LNHNV and CDR2 YYDKDF (reference sequence).

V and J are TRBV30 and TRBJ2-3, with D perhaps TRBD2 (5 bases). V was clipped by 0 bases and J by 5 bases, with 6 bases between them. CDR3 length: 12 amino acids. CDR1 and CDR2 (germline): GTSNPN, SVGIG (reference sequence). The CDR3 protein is CAWSVREDTQYF. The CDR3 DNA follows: TGTGCCTGGAGTGTACGGGAAGATACGCAGTATTTT.

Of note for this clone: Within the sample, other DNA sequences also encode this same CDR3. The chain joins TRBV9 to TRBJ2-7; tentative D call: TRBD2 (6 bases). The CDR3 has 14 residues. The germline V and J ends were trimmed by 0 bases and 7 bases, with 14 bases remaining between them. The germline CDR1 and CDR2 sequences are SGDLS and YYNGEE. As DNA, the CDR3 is TGTGCCAGCAGCGTAGTGGCGGGACCCTCTGAGCAGTACTTC. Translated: CASSVVAGPSEQYF.

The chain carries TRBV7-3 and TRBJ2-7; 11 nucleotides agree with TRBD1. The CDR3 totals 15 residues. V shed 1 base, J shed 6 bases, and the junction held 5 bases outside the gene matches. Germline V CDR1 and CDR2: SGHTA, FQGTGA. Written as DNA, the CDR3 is TGTGCCAGCAGCTTAATCCGGGACAGGGGGTGCGAGCAGTACTTC. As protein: CASSLIRDRGCEQYF. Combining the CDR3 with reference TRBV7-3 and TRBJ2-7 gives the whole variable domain GAGVSQTPSNKVTEKGKYVELRCDPISGHTALYWYRQSLGQGPEFLIYFQGTGAADDSGLPNDRFFAVRPEGSVSTLKIQRTERGDSAVYLCASSLIRDRGCEQYFGPGTRLTVT.

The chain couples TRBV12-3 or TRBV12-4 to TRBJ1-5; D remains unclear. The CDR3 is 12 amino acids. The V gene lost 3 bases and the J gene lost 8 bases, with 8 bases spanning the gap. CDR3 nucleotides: TGTGCCAGCAGTTTTAGTCCGGAGCCCCAGCATTTT. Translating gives CASSFSPEPQHF.

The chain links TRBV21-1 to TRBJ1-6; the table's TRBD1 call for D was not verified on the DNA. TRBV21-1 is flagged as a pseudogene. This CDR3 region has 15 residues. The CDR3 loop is CASSNRDRDNSPLHF. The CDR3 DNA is TGTGCCAGCAGCAACCGGGACAGGGATAATTCACCCCTCCACTTT.

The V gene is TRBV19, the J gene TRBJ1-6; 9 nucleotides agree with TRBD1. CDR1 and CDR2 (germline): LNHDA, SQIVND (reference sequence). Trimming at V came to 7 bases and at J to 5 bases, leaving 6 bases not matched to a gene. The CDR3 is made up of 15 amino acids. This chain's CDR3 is CASTQGQGNNSPLHF. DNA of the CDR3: TGTGCCAGTACCCAGGGACAGGGAAATAATTCACCCCTCCACTTT.

CDR3 sequence: CATSRPVIPGNQPQHF. The DNA for the CDR3 is TGTGCCACCAGCAGACCCGTTATCCCAGGCAATCAGCCCCAGCATTTT. The V and J genes are TRBV15 and TRBJ1-5, with D unresolved. Per the germline V gene, CDR1 is LNHNV and CDR2 is YYDKDF (reference sequence). Trimming took 2 bases from V and 2 from J, leaving 13 bases between them. There are 16 residues in the CDR3.

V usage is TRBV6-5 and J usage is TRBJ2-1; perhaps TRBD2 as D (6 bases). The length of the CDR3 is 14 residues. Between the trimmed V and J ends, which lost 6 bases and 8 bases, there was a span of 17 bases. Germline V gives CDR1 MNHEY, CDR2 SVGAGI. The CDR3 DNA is TGTGCCAGCAGGCGGGGCTTTGGTAGCGATGAGCAGTTCTTC. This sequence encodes CASRRGFGSDEQFF.

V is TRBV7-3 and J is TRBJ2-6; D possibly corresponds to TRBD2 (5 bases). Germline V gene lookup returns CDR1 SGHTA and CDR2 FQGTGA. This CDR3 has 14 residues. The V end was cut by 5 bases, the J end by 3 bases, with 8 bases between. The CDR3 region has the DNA TGTGCCAGCAGCCCGGGGTATGGGGCCAACGTCCTGACTTTC. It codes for CASSPGYGANVLTF.

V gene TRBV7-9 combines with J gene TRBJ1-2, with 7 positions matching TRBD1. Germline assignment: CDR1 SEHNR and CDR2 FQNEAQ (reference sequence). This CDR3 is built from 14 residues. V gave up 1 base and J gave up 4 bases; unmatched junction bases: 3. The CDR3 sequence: CASSLGQGVYGYTF. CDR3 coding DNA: TGTGCCAGCAGCTTAGGGCAGGGGGTCTATGGCTACACCTTC.